The TCR beta chain described here comes from a study of CXCR3-negative and CXCR3-positive naive CD8 T cells. Study outcomes and limitations: TRB CDR3 hydrophobicity was greater in CXCR3-positive naive cells than in CXCR3-negative naive cells.

The V gene's germline CDR1 is SGDLS and CDR2 YYNGEE. The CDR3 extends over 16 amino acids. Points on this clonotype: Antigen unknown.

Researchers prepared the TRB cDNA libraries using 5' RACE with UMI labels. Reanalyzing the 5' RACE reads, TCRdb keeps one entry per CDR3 protein, without DNA. The sample table includes over 150,000 distinct CDR3 sequences. The sequence came from a human donor in good health. Some clones in this sample may be carry-over from other donors' samples. This chain uses TRBV9 with TRBJ2-2; TCRdb designates TRBD1, a call that cannot be tested without DNA. Source material: naive CXCR3+ CD8+ T cells from blood. The subset here: CD45RO-CCR7+CD27+CD95- naive CD8+ T cells expressing CXCR3 (TNR3+). CDR3: CASSPMTGFGTGELFF. The full variable domain, its missing parts supplied by reference TRBV9 and TRBJ2-2, is DSGVTQTPKHLITATGQRVTLRCSPRSGDLSVYWYQQSLDQGLQFLIQYYNGEERAKGNILERFSAQQFPDLHSELNLSSLELGDSALYFCASSPMTGFGTGELFFGEGSRLTVL.